Below are 17 T cell receptor beta chains sequenced from a single sample in a study of cytomegalovirus exposure and HLA in healthy donors. Some clones are missing from TCRdb's copy, which holds only in-frame ones; the method was immunoSEQ multiplex PCR. This sample has about 240,000 clones; approximately 86% occur once, and the top ten carry less than 1.5%. The specimen sequenced was PBMCs. The receptor set was obtained from a woman in her twenties or thirties in good health and CMV-seropositive.

This chain joins TRBV5-6 and TRBJ2-1; no clear D gene. The germline gives CDR1 SGHDT, CDR2 YYEEEE. The V end lost 0 bases, the J end lost 11 bases, and 9 bases lay between the germline ends. The CDR3 is 12 amino acids. CDR3 loop: CASSLGPIKQFF. The CDR3 DNA follows: TGTGCCAGCAGCTTGGGGCCCATTAAGCAGTTCTTC.

V is TRBV6-1 and J is TRBJ2-7; perhaps TRBD1 as D (6 bases). The CDR3 is made up of 15 amino acids. The V gene's germline CDR1 is MNHNS and CDR2 SASEGT. With 3 bases removed from V and 3 bases from J, the gap between germline ends came to 15 bases. The CDR3 nucleotides are TGTGCCAGCAGTGACCGGACAGATGGGGTCTACGAGCAGTACTTC. Translating gives CASSDRTDGVYEQYF.

The J gene is TRBJ1-1, the V gene TRBV25-1; 11 nucleotides agree with TRBD1. From germline, CDR1 is MGHDK and CDR2 SYGVNS. This CDR3 has 14 amino acids. V lost 4 bases and J lost 5; bases outside the gene matches: 3. As DNA, the CDR3 is TGTGCCAGCAGTGTTGGACAGGGGGCAACTGAAGCTTTCTTT. Translating gives CASSVGQGATEAFF.

The rearrangement uses TRBV19 and TRBJ1-1; no clear D. The CDR3 has 13 amino acids. V was clipped by 6 bases and J by 5 bases, with 13 bases between them. Germline assignment: CDR1 LNHDA and CDR2 SQIVND (reference sequence). The CDR3 coding sequence is TGTGCCAGTAGGTCCGGGCCGGGGACTGAAGCTTTCTTT. It codes for CASRSGPGTEAFF.

The chain employs TRBV30 and TRBJ2-7; 10 bases are a match to TRBD1. Germline CDR1 reads GTSNPN; CDR2 reads SVGIG (reference sequence). Unmatched junction bases numbered 4, after V lost 0 bases and J lost 2 bases. This CDR3 has 15 amino acids. The DNA for the CDR3 is TGTGCCTGGAGTGTACGAGGACAGGGGGCCTACGAGCAGTACTTC. Translation gives CAWSVRGQGAYEQYF.

The V and J genes are TRBV4-1 and TRBJ2-3; D is uncertain. Germline lookup yields CDR1 MGHRA and CDR2 YSYEKL. V gave up 1 base and J gave up 7 bases, with 9 bases separating them. The CDR3 spans 13 residues. The CDR3 DNA reads TGCGCCAGCAGCCAAGGATGGAGCAATACGCAGTATTTT. Amino acid sequence: CASSQGWSNTQYF.

CDR3 protein: CASSLNYEQYF. The CDR3 DNA reads TGTGCCAGCAGCCTAAACTACGAGCAGTACTTC. The V gene is TRBV7-9, the J gene TRBJ2-7; no clear D gene. The CDR3 extends over 11 amino acids. Germline assignment: CDR1 SEHNR and CDR2 FQNEAQ (reference sequence). Deletions cut 5 bases from V and 3 bases from J, with 5 bases between.

V is TRBV15 and J is TRBJ2-2, with TRBD2 matching over 16 bases. The ends lost 5 bases at V and 6 bases at J; junction bases unmatched: 3. The CDR3 is 16 amino acids. CDR1 and CDR2 (germline): LNHNV, YYDKDF (reference sequence). The CDR3 DNA reads TGTGCCACCAGCTGGGGACTAGCGGGAGGGGCCGGGGAGCTGTTTTTT. Its protein is CATSWGLAGGAGELFF.

The chain carries TRBV27 and TRBJ1-2; no clear D. Germline V CDR1 and CDR2: MNHEY, SMNVEV (reference sequence). V was shortened by 3 bases and J by 0 bases, with 11 bases between the two germline ends. This CDR3 region has 15 residues. DNA for the CDR3: TGTGCCAGCAGTTTTAGCTCGAACTCTAACTATGGCTACACCTTC. As protein: CASSFSSNSNYGYTF.

The rearrangement joins TRBV29-1 to TRBJ2-1; 12 nucleotides line up with TRBD2. Germline lookup yields CDR1 SQVTM and CDR2 ANQGSEA. CDR3 size: 16 residues. The V gene end was trimmed by 2 bases and the J gene end by 3 bases; junction bases not matched to a gene: 5. The CDR3 reads CSVEKTSGSYYNEQFF. In nucleotides, the CDR3 is TGCAGCGTTGAAAAGACTAGCGGGAGTTACTACAATGAGCAGTTCTTC.

The chain couples TRBV11-1 to TRBJ1-1, with D unresolved. Germline V gene lookup returns CDR1 SGHAT and CDR2 FQDESV (reference sequence). The length of the CDR3 is 12 residues. With 2 bases removed from V and 3 bases from J, the gap between germline ends came to 4 bases. The CDR3 DNA reads as TGTGCCAGCAGCTTACCCTACACTGAAGCTTTCTTT. Translation gives CASSLPYTEAFF.

The rearrangement joins TRBV28 to TRBJ1-2, with TRBD1 identical over 7 bases. This CDR3 comprises 14 residues. Germline trimming cut 10 bases from V and 0 bases from J; bases unmatched to any gene: 8. Germline V gene lookup returns CDR1 MDHEN and CDR2 SYDVKM. For the CDR3, the DNA is TGTGCCACCAGGGAGGGGGCGGCTAACTATGGCTACACCTTC. Translation gives CATREGAANYGYTF.

This chain links TRBV5-1 with TRBJ2-1; TRBD2 matches at 14 bases. This CDR3 has 16 residues. From germline, CDR1 is SGHRS and CDR2 YFSETQ. With V trimmed by 5 bases and J by 7 bases, 8 bases remained unmatched. CDR3 sequence reads: CASRSPGLAGVNEQFF. For the CDR3, the DNA is TGCGCCAGCAGGAGTCCGGGACTAGCGGGAGTTAATGAGCAGTTCTTC.

This chain links TRBV7-6 with TRBJ2-2; D might be TRBD2 (5 bases). Germline V gene data show CDR1 as SGHVS and CDR2 as FNYEAQ. The CDR3 has 16 residues. Trimming took off 2 bases at V and 0 bases at J, with 10 bases between the two ends. Here the CDR3 DNA reads TGTGCCAGCAGCTTAATGGAGGCCTCGAACACCGGGGAGCTGTTTTTT. Amino acid sequence: CASSLMEASNTGELFF.

The V gene is TRBV2, the J gene TRBJ2-1, with 15 bases aligning to TRBD2. Germline trimming cut 3 bases from V and 8 bases from J; bases unmatched to any gene: 2. This CDR3 contains 15 residues. The germline gives CDR1 SNHLY, CDR2 FYNNEI. CDR3 coding DNA: TGTGCCAGCAGTGAGAGGACTAGCGGGGGGGATGAGCAGTTCTTC. It translates to CASSERTSGGDEQFF.

The genes are TRBV19 and TRBJ2-3; D may be TRBD1 (5 bases). Germline CDR1 and CDR2: LNHDA and SQIVND (reference sequence). The CDR3 consists of 15 residues. With 6 bases removed from V and 0 bases from J, the gap between germline ends came to 13 bases. This chain's CDR3 is CASSPTASSTDTQYF. CDR3 nucleotide sequence: TGTGCCAGTAGCCCGACAGCATCTAGCACAGATACGCAGTATTTT.

The rearrangement joins TRBV9 to TRBJ2-3; D call uncertain. The CDR3 is 14 amino acids. CDR1 and CDR2 (germline): SGDLS, YYNGEE. Trimming shortened V by 7 bases and J by 0 bases, and 12 bases separated the two germline ends. CDR3 protein: CASGSGLSTDTQYF. The CDR3, as DNA: TGTGCCAGCGGTTCCGGTCTTAGCACAGATACGCAGTATTTT.